This T cell receptor (beta chain) was documented in a study of CD8 T cells in Susac syndrome. Trimming removed 8 bases from V and 1 base from J; junction bases left unmatched: 7. This CDR3 spans 13 amino acids. CDR1 and CDR2 from the germline V gene are GTSNPN and SVGIG (reference sequence). From blood CD8+ and CD4+ T cells, the TCR beta chain was sequenced. The RNA, 0.5 to 1 ug, was put through reverse transcription using random hexamers. TCRdb reprocessed the immunoSEQ multiplex PCR reads via MiXCR and lists one record per CDR3 protein. The profile shows more than 150,000 distinct CDR3 sequences, approximately 96% of them singletons.

The rearrangement joins TRBV30 to TRBJ1-1; TRBD1 aligns across 7 bases. Sequencing used CD4+ T cells from PBMCs. The sequence was collected from a human donor with Susac syndrome. CDR3 DNA sequence: TGTGCCGGTTCGACAGGGAAGAACACTGAAGCTTTCTTT. This sequence encodes CAGSTGKNTEAFF.